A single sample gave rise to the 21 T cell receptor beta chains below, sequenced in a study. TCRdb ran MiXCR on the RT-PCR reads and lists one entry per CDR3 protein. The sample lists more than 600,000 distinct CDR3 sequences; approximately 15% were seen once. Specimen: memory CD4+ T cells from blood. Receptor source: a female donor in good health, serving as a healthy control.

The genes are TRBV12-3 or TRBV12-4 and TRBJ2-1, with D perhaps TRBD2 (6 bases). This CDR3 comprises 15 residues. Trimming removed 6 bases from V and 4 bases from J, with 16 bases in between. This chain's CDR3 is CASSRRSGDYNEQFF. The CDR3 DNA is TGTGCCAGCAGCCGACGGTCGGGAGATTACAATGAGCAGTTCTTC.

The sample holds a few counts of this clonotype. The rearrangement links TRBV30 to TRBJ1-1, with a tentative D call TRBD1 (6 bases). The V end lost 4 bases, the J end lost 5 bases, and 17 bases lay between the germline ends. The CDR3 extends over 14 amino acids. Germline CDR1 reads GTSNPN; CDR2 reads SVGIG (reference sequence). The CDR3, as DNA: TGTGCCTGGAATGGCAGACAGGCCGGGACTGAAGCTTTCTTT. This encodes CAWNGRQAGTEAFF.

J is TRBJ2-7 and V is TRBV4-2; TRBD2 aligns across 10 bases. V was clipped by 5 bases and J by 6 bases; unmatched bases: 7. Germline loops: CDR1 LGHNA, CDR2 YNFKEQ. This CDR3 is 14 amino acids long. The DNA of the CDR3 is TGTGCCAGCAGCTTGCAGCGGGAGGGCCCCGAGCAGTACTTC. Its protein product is CASSLQREGPEQYF.

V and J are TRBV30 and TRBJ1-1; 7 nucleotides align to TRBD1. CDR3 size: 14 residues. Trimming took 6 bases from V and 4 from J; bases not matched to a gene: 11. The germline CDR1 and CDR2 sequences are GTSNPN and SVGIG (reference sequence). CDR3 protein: CACENGAGGTEAFF. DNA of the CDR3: TGTGCCTGCGAAAACGGGGCAGGGGGCACTGAAGCTTTCTTT.

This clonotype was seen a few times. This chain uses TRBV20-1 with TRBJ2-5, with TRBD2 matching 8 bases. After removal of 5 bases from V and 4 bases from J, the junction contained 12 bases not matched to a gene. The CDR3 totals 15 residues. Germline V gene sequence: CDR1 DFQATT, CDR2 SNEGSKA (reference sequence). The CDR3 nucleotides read TGCAGTGCTCAGACAGCGGGAGATAATATAGAGACCCAGTACTTC. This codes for CSAQTAGDNIETQYF.

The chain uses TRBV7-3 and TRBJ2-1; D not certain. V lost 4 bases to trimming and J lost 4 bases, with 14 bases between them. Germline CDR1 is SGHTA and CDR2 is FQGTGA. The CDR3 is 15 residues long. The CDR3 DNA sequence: TGTGCCAGCAGCTCCGCCGCGACCGATTACAATGAGCAGTTCTTC. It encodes CASSSAATDYNEQFF.

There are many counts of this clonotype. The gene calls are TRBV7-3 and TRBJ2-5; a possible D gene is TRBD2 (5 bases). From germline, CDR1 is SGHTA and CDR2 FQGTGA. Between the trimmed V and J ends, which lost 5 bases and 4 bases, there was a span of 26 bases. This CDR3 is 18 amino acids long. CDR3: CASSRLGGWEKRGETQYF. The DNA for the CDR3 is TGTGCCAGCAGCCGCCTCGGCGGTTGGGAGAAGAGAGGAGAGACCCAGTACTTC. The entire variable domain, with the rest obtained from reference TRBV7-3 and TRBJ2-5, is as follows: GAGVSQTPSNKVTEKGKYVELRCDPISGHTALYWYRQSLGQGPEFLIYFQGTGAADDSGLPNDRFFAVRPEGSVSTLKIQRTERGDSAVYLCASSRLGGWEKRGETQYFGPGTRLLVL.

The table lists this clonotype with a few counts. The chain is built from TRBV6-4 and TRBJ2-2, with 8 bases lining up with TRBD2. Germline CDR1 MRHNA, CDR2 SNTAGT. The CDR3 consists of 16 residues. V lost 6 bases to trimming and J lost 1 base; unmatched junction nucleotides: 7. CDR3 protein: CASSDSGGRNTGELFF. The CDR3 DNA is TGTGCCAGCAGCGACAGCGGGGGCCGGAACACCGGGGAGCTGTTTTTT.

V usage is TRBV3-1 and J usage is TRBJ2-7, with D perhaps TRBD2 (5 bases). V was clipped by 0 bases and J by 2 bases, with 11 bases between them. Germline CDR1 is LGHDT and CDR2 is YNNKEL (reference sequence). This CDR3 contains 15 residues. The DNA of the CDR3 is TGTGCCAGCAGCCAAGAAATCTGGACTCCCTACGAGCAGTACTTC. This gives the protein CASSQEIWTPYEQYF.

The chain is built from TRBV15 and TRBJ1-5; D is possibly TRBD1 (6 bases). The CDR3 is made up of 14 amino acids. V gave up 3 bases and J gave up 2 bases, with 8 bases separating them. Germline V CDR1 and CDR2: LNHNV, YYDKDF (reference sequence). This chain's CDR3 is CATSSNRGNQPQHF. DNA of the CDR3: TGTGCCACCAGCAGCAACAGGGGCAATCAGCCCCAGCATTTT.

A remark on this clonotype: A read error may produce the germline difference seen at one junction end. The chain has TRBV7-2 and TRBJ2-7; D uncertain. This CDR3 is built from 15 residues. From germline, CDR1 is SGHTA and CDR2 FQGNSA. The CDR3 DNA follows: TGTGCCAGAAGCTTGCAAGGGTTGTACGCCTACGAGCAGTACTTC. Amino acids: CARSLQGLYAYEQYF. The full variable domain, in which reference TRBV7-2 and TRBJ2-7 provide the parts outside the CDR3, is GAGVSQSPSNKVTEKGKDVELRCDPISGHTALYWYRQSLGQGLEFLIYFQGNSAPDKSGLPSDRFSAERTGGSVSTLTIQRTQQEDSAVYLCARSLQGLYAYEQYFGPGTRLTVT.

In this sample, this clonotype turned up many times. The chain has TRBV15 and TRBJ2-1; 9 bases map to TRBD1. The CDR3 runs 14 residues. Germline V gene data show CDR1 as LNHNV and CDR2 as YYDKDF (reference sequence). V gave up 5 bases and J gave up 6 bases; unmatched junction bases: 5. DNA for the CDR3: TGTGCCACCAGCCAGGGACAGGGCAGCAATGAGCAGTTCTTC. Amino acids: CATSQGQGSNEQFF.

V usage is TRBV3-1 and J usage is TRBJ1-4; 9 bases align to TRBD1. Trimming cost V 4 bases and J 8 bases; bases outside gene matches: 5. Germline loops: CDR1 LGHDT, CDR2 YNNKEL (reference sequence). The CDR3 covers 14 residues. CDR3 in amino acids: CASSLRTGVEKLFF. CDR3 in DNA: TGTGCCAGCAGCCTCCGGACAGGGGTGGAAAAACTGTTTTTT. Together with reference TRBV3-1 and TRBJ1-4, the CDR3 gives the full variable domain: DTAVSQTPKYLVTQMGNDKSIKCEQNLGHDTMYWYKQDSKKFLKIMFSYNNKELIINETVPNRFSPKSPDKAHLNLHINSLELGDSAVYFCASSLRTGVEKLFFGSGTQLSVL.

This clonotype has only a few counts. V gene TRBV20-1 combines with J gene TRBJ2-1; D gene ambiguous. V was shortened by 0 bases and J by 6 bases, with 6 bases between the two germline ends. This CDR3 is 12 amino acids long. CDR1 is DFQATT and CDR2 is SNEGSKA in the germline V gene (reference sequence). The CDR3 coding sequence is TGCAGTGCTAGAGATGACCGCAATGAGCAGTTCTTC. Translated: CSARDDRNEQFF.

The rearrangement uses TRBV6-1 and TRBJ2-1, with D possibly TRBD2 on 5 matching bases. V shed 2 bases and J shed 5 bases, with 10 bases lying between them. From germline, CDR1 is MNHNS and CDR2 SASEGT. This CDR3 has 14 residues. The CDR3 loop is CASSEWPGNNEQFF. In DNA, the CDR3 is TGTGCCAGCAGTGAATGGCCGGGGAACAATGAGCAGTTCTTC.

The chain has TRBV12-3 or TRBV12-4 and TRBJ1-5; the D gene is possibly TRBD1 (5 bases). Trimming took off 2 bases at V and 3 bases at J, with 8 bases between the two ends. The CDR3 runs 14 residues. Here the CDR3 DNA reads TGTGCCAGCAGTTTACAGGGCAACAATCAGCCCCAGCATTTT. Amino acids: CASSLQGNNQPQHF.

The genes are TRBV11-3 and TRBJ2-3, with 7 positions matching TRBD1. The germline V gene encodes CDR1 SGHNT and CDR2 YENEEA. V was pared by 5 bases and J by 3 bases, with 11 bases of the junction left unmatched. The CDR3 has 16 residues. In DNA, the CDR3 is TGTGCCAGCAGCCCGACACCTCGGACAGGAACAGATACGCAGTATTTT. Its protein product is CASSPTPRTGTDTQYF.

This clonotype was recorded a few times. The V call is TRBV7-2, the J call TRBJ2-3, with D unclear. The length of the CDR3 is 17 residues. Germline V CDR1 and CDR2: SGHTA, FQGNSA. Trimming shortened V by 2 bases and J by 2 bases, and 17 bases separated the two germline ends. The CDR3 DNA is TGTGCCAGCAGCTTACCTGATTACGGACCGAACACAGATACGCAGTATTTT. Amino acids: CASSLPDYGPNTDTQYF.

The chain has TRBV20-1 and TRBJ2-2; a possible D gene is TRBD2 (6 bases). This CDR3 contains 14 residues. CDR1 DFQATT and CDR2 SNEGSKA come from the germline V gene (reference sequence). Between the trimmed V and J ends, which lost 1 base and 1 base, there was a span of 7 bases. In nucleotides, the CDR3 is TGCAGTGCTAGAGCGGGGGTGAACACCGGGGAGCTGTTTTTT. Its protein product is CSARAGVNTGELFF.

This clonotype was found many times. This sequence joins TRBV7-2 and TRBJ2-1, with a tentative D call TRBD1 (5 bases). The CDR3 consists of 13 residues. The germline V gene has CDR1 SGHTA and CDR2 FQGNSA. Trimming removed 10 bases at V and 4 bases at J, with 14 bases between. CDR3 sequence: CATSGNSYNEQFF. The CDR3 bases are TGTGCCACGTCAGGGAACTCATACAATGAGCAGTTCTTC. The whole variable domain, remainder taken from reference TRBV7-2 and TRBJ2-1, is GAGVSQSPSNKVTEKGKDVELRCDPISGHTALYWYRQSLGQGLEFLIYFQGNSAPDKSGLPSDRFSAERTGGSVSTLTIQRTQQEDSAVYLCATSGNSYNEQFFGPGTRLTVL.

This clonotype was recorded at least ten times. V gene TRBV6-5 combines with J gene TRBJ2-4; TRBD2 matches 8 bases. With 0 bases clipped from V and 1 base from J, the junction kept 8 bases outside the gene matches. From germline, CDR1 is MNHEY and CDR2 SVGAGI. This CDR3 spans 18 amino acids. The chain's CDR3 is CASSYSIFGRAAKNIQYF. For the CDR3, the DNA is TGTGCCAGCAGTTACTCGATTTTCGGGAGGGCCGCCAAAAACATTCAGTACTTC.